This TCR beta chain was documented in a study of cytomegalovirus exposure and HLA in healthy donors. Study-wide points: When analyzed later, the rates of TCR association showed variation by HLA locus, with DRB1 the most and HLA-C the fewest.

The PCR was carried out with 60 Vbeta primers and 13 Jbeta primers. Original handling: In a later analysis, of approximately 81 million unique beta chains, approximately 10 million appeared in at least two donors. Assay: immunoSEQ multiplex PCR; the TCRdb copy retains only in-frame clones and omits some. V and J calls and clone size are given by that table; D and trimming were obtained from the DNA. The sample carries 230,000 or so clones, about nine tenths recorded once. V shed 4 bases and J 0 bases; nucleotides not matched to a gene: 2. This CDR3 has 15 residues. Germline V lookup: CDR1 MDHEN, CDR2 SYDVKM. In regard to this clone: Its antigen is currently unknown.

Sequencing input: PBMCs. This receptor was obtained from a girl aged 2-10 years in good health and CMV-seronegative. The rearrangement links TRBV28 to TRBJ1-3; 8 nucleotides agree with TRBD1. The CDR3 DNA follows: TGTGCCAGCAGTTCAGGGGGCAGCTCTGGAAACACCATATATTTT. This encodes CASSSGGSSGNTIYF.